This TCR beta chain was documented in a study of technical replicates of blood from several donors. TCRdb's table, derived via immunoSEQ multiplex PCR, lists solely in-frame clones and lacks some. The sample holds about 56,000 clones, roughly 95% seen once. Per germline, CDR1 LGHNA and CDR2 YSLEER. Between the trimmed V and J ends, which lost 4 bases and 1 base, there was a span of 10 bases. This CDR3 is built from 14 residues. Sequenced sample: PBMCs. The receptor comes from a human donor in good health. Some clones in this sample may be carry-over from other donors' samples. The gene calls are TRBV4-3 and TRBJ1-2; no clear D. CDR3 sequence (DNA): TGCGCCAGCAGCCCCGGACTGATTAACTATGGCTACACCTTC. Amino acid sequence: CASSPGLINYGYTF.